The 20 T cell receptor beta chains in this list originate from one sample, sequenced in a study of T cell changes during pregnancy in multiple sclerosis. Measured with immunoSEQ multiplex PCR; TCRdb has only the in-frame clones, and not every one. This table holds more than 80,000 clones, about 92% found once. The sample here was peripheral blood, taken in the first trimester of pregnancy. The receptors come from a female donor with multiple sclerosis, enrolled in a pregnancy study.

CDR3 loop: CATSRDRGGTEAFF. In DNA form, the CDR3 reads TGTGCCACCAGCAGAGATAGGGGGGGCACTGAAGCTTTCTTT. The chain has TRBV15 and TRBJ1-1, with D tentatively TRBD1 (6 bases). This CDR3 is built from 14 residues. CDR1 is LNHNV, CDR2 YYDKDF, per germline (reference sequence). Trimming pared 0 bases from V and 4 bases from J, leaving 9 bases between.

The J gene is TRBJ2-7, the V gene TRBV11-2; 7 nucleotides agree with TRBD1. Germline V gives CDR1 SGHAT, CDR2 FQNNGV. The CDR3 has 14 amino acids. The V and J ends lost 3 bases and 1 base, in that order; junction bases with no gene match: 3. The CDR3 reads CASSLTGFSYEQYF. The CDR3 DNA reads as TGTGCCAGCAGCTTGACAGGGTTTTCCTACGAGCAGTACTTC.

V is TRBV29-1 and J is TRBJ2-4; TRBD2 is a possible D gene (6 bases). This CDR3 has 14 residues. Per the germline V gene, CDR1 is SQVTM and CDR2 is ANQGSEA. Trimming took off 0 bases at V and 13 bases at J, with 19 bases between the two ends. Here the CDR3 DNA reads TGCAGCGTTGAAGACCCAAATGGGGGGTTTGTCCAGTACTTC. Its protein is CSVEDPNGGFVQYF.

The chain is built from TRBV28 and TRBJ2-3; 9 positions match TRBD2. This CDR3 has 18 residues. Germline lookup yields CDR1 MDHEN and CDR2 SYDVKM. V gave up 5 bases and J gave up 1 base; unmatched junction bases: 13. The CDR3: CASSASGLASYGTDTQYF. CDR3 bases: TGTGCCAGCAGTGCCTCAGGACTAGCGTCTTATGGCACAGATACGCAGTATTTT.

The genes are TRBV4-2 and TRBJ1-1, with D uncertain. The germline V and J ends were trimmed by 4 bases and 4 bases, with 16 bases remaining between them. The CDR3 consists of 15 residues. The germline CDR1 and CDR2 sequences are LGHNA and YNFKEQ. CDR3 region: CASSPEEGLGTEAFF. CDR3 nucleotides: TGTGCCAGCAGCCCCGAGGAAGGTTTGGGCACTGAAGCTTTCTTT.

This chain connects TRBV29-1 to TRBJ2-7; D might be TRBD1 (6 bases). CDR3 length: 12 amino acids. The V gene's germline CDR1 is SQVTM and CDR2 ANQGSEA. Trimming left V 7 bases short and J 2 bases short, with 12 bases between. CDR3: CSAVTGTYEQYF. The CDR3 DNA reads as TGCAGCGCTGTGACAGGAACCTACGAGCAGTACTTC.

The V call is TRBV27, the J call TRBJ2-1, with a tentative D call TRBD1 (6 bases). The CDR3 runs 11 residues. The V gene's germline CDR1 is MNHEY and CDR2 SMNVEV (reference sequence). V was cut by 7 bases and J by 8 bases, with 9 bases left in between. The CDR3 nucleotides read TGTGCCAGCATACAGGGCCATGAGCAGTTCTTC. Its translation: CASIQGHEQFF.

V usage is TRBV5-1 and J usage is TRBJ1-1, with 7 nucleotides matching TRBD1. The V and J ends lost 0 bases and 5 bases, in that order; junction bases with no gene match: 10. Looked up from germline, CDR1 is SGHRS and CDR2 is YFSETQ. This CDR3 has 16 amino acids. In nucleotides, the CDR3 is TGCGCCAGCAGCTTGGAGGGACAGCACGCCCGAACTGAAGCTTTCTTT. It is translated as CASSLEGQHARTEAFF.

V usage is TRBV30 and J usage is TRBJ1-5; D is possibly TRBD1 (5 bases). The CDR3 totals 16 residues. Germline assignment: CDR1 GTSNPN and CDR2 SVGIG (reference sequence). V shed 0 bases and J shed 0 bases, with 12 bases lying between them. In DNA, the CDR3 is TGTGCCTGGAGTGTAGGGGCAGGTAATAGCAATCAGCCCCAGCATTTT. It translates to CAWSVGAGNSNQPQHF.

This chain joins TRBV7-9 and TRBJ2-3; weak D call: TRBD2 (7 bases). Trimming shortened V by 5 bases and J by 2 bases, and 17 bases separated the two germline ends. Germline-derived CDR1 and CDR2 are SEHNR and FQNEAQ (reference sequence). The CDR3 is 16 amino acids. Written as DNA, the CDR3 is TGTGCCAGCAGCCCAGGGGCTAGCGGCCCCACAGATACGCAGTATTTT. This codes for CASSPGASGPTDTQYF.

This sequence joins TRBV7-9 and TRBJ2-1, with 10 bases identical to TRBD1. The V segment lost 2 bases and the J segment 8 bases; nucleotides outside the gene matches: 3. CDR3 length equals 14 residues. CDR1 is SEHNR and CDR2 is FQNEAQ in the germline V gene (reference sequence). The chain's CDR3 is CASSLRDRGDEQFF. As DNA, the CDR3 is TGTGCCAGCAGCTTAAGGGACAGGGGCGATGAGCAGTTCTTC. The full variable domain, rest sourced from reference TRBV7-9 and TRBJ2-1, is DTGVSQNPRHKITKRGQNVTFRCDPISEHNRLYWYRQTLGQGPEFLTYFQNEAQLEKSRLLSDRFSAERPKGSFSTLEIQRTEQGDSAMYLCASSLRDRGDEQFFGPGTRLTVL.

V gene TRBV28 combines with J gene TRBJ2-2; perhaps TRBD1 as D (5 bases). V was clipped by 7 bases and J by 7 bases, with 16 bases between them. The CDR3 is made up of 14 amino acids. Germline CDR1 is MDHEN and CDR2 is SYDVKM. The chain's CDR3 is CASNLGRLGGELFF. In DNA, the CDR3 is TGTGCCAGCAATCTGGGGCGATTGGGCGGGGAGCTGTTTTTT.

The V gene is TRBV5-5, the J gene TRBJ2-7; tentatively, D is TRBD2 (6 bases). Per germline, CDR1 SGHKS and CDR2 YYEKEE (reference sequence). This CDR3 comprises 14 residues. Trimming stripped 4 bases from V and 6 bases from J, with 17 bases between. The CDR3 protein is CASSTSTSSGEQYF. The CDR3 DNA is TGTGCCAGCAGCACCTCGACTAGTTCGGGCGAGCAGTACTTC.

The chain uses TRBV6-6 and TRBJ1-5; tentative D call: TRBD1 (5 bases). Germline-derived CDR1 and CDR2 are MNHNY and SVGAGI (reference sequence). The CDR3 is 16 amino acids. V gave up 2 bases and J gave up 2 bases, with 13 bases separating them. The CDR3 DNA follows: TGTGCCAGCAGTTACGGACATTCAGGTGGCAATCAGCCCCAGCATTTT. It encodes CASSYGHSGGNQPQHF.

The chain couples TRBV9 to TRBJ2-2; D perhaps matches TRBD1 (5 bases). This CDR3 spans 19 amino acids. V was trimmed by 0 bases and J by 0 bases, leaving 18 bases between them. The germline CDR1 and CDR2 sequences are SGDLS and YYNGEE. The CDR3 sequence: CASSVDGHRPTTNTGELFF. CDR3 sequence (DNA): TGTGCCAGCAGCGTAGATGGACACCGCCCGACCACGAACACCGGGGAGCTGTTTTTT.

This chain connects TRBV19 to TRBJ2-1; possible D gene TRBD2, 6 bases. V was trimmed by 3 bases and J by 4 bases, leaving 7 bases between them. Germline V gene lookup returns CDR1 LNHDA and CDR2 SQIVND (reference sequence). The CDR3 loop spans 13 amino acids. CDR3 sequence reads: CASSIGTYNEQFF. The CDR3 nucleotides are TGTGCCAGTAGTATTGGGACTTACAATGAGCAGTTCTTC.

CDR3 sequence: CASKLLRDNYGYTF. Written as DNA, the CDR3 is TGTGCCAGCAAGCTACTCAGGGATAACTATGGCTACACCTTC. The chain combines TRBV28 with TRBJ1-2, with a tentative D call TRBD1 (5 bases). The CDR3 is 14 amino acids. Germline lookup yields CDR1 MDHEN and CDR2 SYDVKM. V gave up 7 bases and J gave up 1 base, with 13 bases separating them.

CDR3 residues: CASRARDRVYPDQETQYF. CDR3 sequence (DNA): TGTGCCAGCAGGGCTAGGGACAGGGTTTACCCCGACCAAGAGACCCAGTACTTC. The V gene is TRBV5-6, the J gene TRBJ2-5; 9 positions agree with TRBD1. Looked up from germline, CDR1 is SGHDT and CDR2 is YYEEEE. Germline trimming cut 5 bases from V and 0 bases from J; bases unmatched to any gene: 14. This CDR3 has 18 residues.

The V and J genes are TRBV4-1 and TRBJ1-1; 9 bases are a match to TRBD1. Germline V gene data show CDR1 as MGHRA and CDR2 as YSYEKL. V was pared by 1 base and J by 4 bases, with 4 bases of the junction left unmatched. The length of the CDR3 is 15 residues. The CDR3 bases are TGCGCCAGCAGCCAAGTAGGGACAGGGACCACTGAAGCTTTCTTT. This gives the protein CASSQVGTGTTEAFF.

In DNA, the CDR3 is TGTGCCAGCAGCCAAGCTCCCAGCTCCTACGAGCAGTACTTC. It is translated as CASSQAPSSYEQYF. This rearrangement joins TRBV4-2 to TRBJ2-7; unclear D gene. Germline assignment: CDR1 LGHNA and CDR2 YNFKEQ. This CDR3 is built from 14 residues. V lost 1 base to trimming and J lost 0 bases, with 7 bases between them.